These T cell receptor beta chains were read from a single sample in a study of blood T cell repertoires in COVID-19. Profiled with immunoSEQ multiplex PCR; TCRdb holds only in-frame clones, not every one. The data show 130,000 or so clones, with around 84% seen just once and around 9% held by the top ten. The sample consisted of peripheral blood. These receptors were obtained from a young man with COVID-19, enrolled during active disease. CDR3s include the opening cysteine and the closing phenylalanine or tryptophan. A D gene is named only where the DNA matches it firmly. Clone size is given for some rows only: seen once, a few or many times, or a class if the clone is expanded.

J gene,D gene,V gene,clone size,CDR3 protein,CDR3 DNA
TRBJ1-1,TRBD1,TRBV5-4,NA,CASSSPGQGAQAEAFF,TGTGCCAGCAGCTCTCCGGGACAGGGGGCGCAGGCTGAAGCTTTCTTT
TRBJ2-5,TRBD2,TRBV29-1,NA,CSVEGRGYQETQYF,TGCAGCGTTGAAGGGCGGGGGTACCAAGAGACCCAGTACTTC
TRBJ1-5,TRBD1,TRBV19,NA,CASSTTGARQPQHF,TGTGCCAGTAGTACCACAGGGGCACGGCAGCCCCAGCATTTT
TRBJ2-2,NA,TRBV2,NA,CASRLDGSGSAGELFF,TGTGCCAGCAGGCTGGACGGGAGTGGATCAGCCGGGGAGCTGTTTTTT
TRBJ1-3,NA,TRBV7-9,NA,CASSLQGFSGNTIYF,TGTGCCAGCAGCTTACAGGGGTTCTCTGGAAACACCATATATTTT
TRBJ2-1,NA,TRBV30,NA,CASTWASSYNEQFF,TGTGCCTCAACCTGGGCGAGCTCCTACAATGAGCAGTTCTTC
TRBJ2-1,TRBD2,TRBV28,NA,CASSQLAGQFF,TGTGCCAGCAGCCAACTAGCGGGCCAGTTCTTC
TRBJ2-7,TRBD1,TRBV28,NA,CASIEARDRGVLEQYF,TGTGCCAGCATTGAGGCCCGGGACAGGGGGGTTTTGGAGCAGTACTTC
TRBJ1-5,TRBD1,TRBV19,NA,CATHFGTGWGPYSNQPQHF,TGTGCCACCCACTTTGGGACAGGGTGGGGACCATATAGCAATCAGCCCCAGCATTTT
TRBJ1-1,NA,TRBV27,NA,CASNRAGLTMNTEAFF,TGTGCCAGCAACCGCGCGGGGCTTACTATGAACACTGAAGCTTTCTTT
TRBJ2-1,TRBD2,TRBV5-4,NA,CASSGTSGRAGDNEQFF,TGTGCCAGCAGCGGAACTAGCGGGAGGGCCGGAGACAATGAGCAGTTCTTC
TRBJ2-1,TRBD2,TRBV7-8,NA,CASSPGTSWYNEQFF,TGTGCCAGCAGCCCCGGGACTAGCTGGTACAATGAGCAGTTCTTC
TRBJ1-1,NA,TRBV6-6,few,CASSSDRYTEAFF,TGTGCCAGCAGTTCCGACAGATACACTGAAGCTTTCTTT
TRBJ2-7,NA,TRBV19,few,CASSMRGLAYEQYF,TGTGCCAGTAGTATGCGAGGACTCGCCTACGAGCAGTACTTC
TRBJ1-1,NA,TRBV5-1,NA,CASSFLTGNTEAFF,TGCGCCAGCAGCTTCTTGACAGGGAACACTGAAGCTTTCTTT
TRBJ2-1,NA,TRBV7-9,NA,CASSFGGLSHEQFF,TGTGCCAGCAGCTTTGGGGGACTGTCCCATGAGCAGTTCTTC
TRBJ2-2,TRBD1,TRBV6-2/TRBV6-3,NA,CASSPPGQGVVATGELFF,TGTGCCAGCAGCCCTCCTGGACAGGGCGTGGTCGCGACCGGGGAGCTGTTTTTT
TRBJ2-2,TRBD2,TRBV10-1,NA,CASSESTSGVTGELFF,TGCGCCAGCAGTGAGTCTACTAGCGGTGTGACCGGGGAGCTGTTTTTT
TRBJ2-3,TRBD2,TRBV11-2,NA,CASTRGGWTTDTQYF,TGTGCCAGCACCCGGGGGGGCTGGACAACAGATACGCAGTATTTT
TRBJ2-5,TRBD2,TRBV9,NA,CASSVGTSGRAGQETQYF,TGTGCCAGCAGCGTAGGAACTAGCGGGAGGGCGGGGCAAGAGACCCAGTACTTC
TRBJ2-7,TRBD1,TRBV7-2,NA,CASSLGGTAYEQYF,TGTGCCAGCAGCTTAGGAGGGACAGCCTACGAGCAGTACTTC
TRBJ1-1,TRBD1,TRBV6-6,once,CASSQPGQGRPGATEAFF,TGTGCCAGCAGTCAACCGGGACAGGGGCGACCGGGGGCCACTGAAGCTTTCTTT
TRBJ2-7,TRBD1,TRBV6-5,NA,CASSPGQGGEQYF,TGTGCCAGCAGCCCGGGACAGGGAGGCGAGCAGTACTTC
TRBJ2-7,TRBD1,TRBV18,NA,CASSGIGTGRYEQYF,TGTGCCAGCTCAGGTATAGGGACAGGGAGGTACGAGCAGTACTTC
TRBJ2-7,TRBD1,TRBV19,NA,CASSSGTGAYEQYF,TGTGCCAGTAGTTCTGGGACAGGCGCCTACGAGCAGTACTTC
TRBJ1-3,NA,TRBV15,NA,CATSEFSGNTIYF,TGTGCCACCAGCGAGTTCTCTGGAAACACCATATATTTT
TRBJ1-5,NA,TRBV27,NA,CASSTAKQPQHF,TGTGCCAGCAGCACAGCTAAACAGCCCCAGCATTTT
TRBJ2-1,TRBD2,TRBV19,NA,CASSINSGLASNEQFF,TGTGCCAGTAGTATAAACTCAGGACTAGCATCCAATGAGCAGTTCTTC
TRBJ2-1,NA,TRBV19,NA,CAVGIWSGGEQFF,TGTGCCGTAGGGATTTGGAGCGGAGGGGAGCAGTTCTTC